This T cell receptor (beta chain) is drawn from a study of blood T cell repertoires in COVID-19. Study overall: Whether acute or convalescent, the COVID-19 samples came from the United States, Italy and Spain. PBMCs, B-cell-depleted T cells, or T cells were the source of the cDNA or gDNA that made up the material.

Authors' methods: Amplification of reference gene primers provided the estimated nucleated cell counts. Generated by immunoSEQ multiplex PCR, the TCRdb table keeps only in-frame clones and is missing some. The V and J calls and the clone size are those of that table, but D and trimming were determined from the DNA. The sample includes 150,000 to 200,000 clones, about four fifths of them seen just once. Trimming at V came to 7 bases and at J to 7 bases, leaving 10 bases not matched to a gene. The CDR3 length is 13 residues. CDR1 is MNHEY, CDR2 SVGAGI, per germline. The J gene is TRBJ2-7, the V gene TRBV6-5; 7 nucleotides align to TRBD1. This receptor was identified in a human donor in a cohort sampled during active COVID-19. The sample taken for sequencing was peripheral blood. This CDR3 reads CASNRDSFEEQYF. Here the CDR3 DNA reads TGTGCCAGCAATCGGGACAGCTTTGAAGAGCAGTACTTC.